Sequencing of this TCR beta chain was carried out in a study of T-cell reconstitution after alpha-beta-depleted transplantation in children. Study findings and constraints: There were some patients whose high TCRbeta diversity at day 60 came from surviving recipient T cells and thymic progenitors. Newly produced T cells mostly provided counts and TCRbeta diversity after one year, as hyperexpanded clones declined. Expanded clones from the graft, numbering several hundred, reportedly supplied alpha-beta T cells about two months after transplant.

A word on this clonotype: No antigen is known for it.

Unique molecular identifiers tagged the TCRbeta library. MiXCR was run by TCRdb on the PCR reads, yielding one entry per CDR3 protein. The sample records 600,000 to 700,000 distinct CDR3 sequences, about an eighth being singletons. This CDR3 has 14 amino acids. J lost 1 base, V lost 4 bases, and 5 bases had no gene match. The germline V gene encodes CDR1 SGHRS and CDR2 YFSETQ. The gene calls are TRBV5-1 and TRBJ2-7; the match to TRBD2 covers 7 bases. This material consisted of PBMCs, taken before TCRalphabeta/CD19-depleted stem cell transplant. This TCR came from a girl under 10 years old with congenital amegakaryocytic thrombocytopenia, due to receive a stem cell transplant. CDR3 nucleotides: TGCGCCAGCAGCCAGACTAGCAGGTCCTACGAGCAGTACTTC. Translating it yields CASSQTSRSYEQYF.